Here is one T cell receptor beta chain with its context. No cognate antigen has been identified for it. No clone much larger than this one lies a single base away; base qualities are absent. The data are from a study of cytomegalovirus exposure and HLA in healthy donors (TCRdb year 2017). In terms of the full investigation: An earlier analysis of fewer than 750 of the donors reported 250 to 300 Gb of sequence data and 117 million unique TCR beta sequences obtained from some 170 million T cells. Four to six DR-DQ haplotypes were handled as single units for association and clustering because linkage in the cohort was strong. Class I and class II HLA loci were covered by the typing at four-digit resolution. The genetic ancestry cluster associated with self-reported Caucasian donors included 81% of the 398 genotyped donors. An early release that covered fewer than 800 HLA-typed donors contained approximately 300 gigabases of sequencing data and 80 million or so unique TCR sequences. Alongside the repertoire data, information on donor age, sex, ethnicity and CMV serostatus was compiled. The number of donors typed differed by locus, with about 620-630 for A, B, C, DRB1 and DQB1, approximately 500 for DQA1, some 570 for DPA1, and approximately 470 for DPB1. The study aimed to test whether signatures of past pathogen exposure could be identified by cataloging public T cell receptors. In an earlier analysis of several hundred of the donors, high-throughput TCR beta sequencing was used to judge whether each TCR beta V gene segment behaved as functional or pseudogenic. Besides the first cohort of hundreds of subjects, a separate validation cohort made up of over 95 different subjects was used. The T cell repertoires of 666 subjects were profiled by immunosequencing and related to cytomegalovirus serostatus. A later analysis re-examined previously published TCR beta repertoires from roughly 650 donors and added high-resolution HLA genotyping to investigate patterns of TCR occurrence. Rather than using new phenotypic data, the later analysis identified candidate immune exposures from TCR beta sequences and from how often those sequences occurred across donors. In a later genetic analysis, genome-wide SNP genotypes for about 55% of the 666 donors were used, and that subset was treated as a discovery cohort. All discovery cohort repertoires had been generated on a single sequencing platform. The study combined high-throughput TCR immunosequencing, statistical association of individual TCRs with disease status, and machine learning to predict cytomegalovirus infection status. On average, about 200,000 unique TCR beta nucleotide sequences were sequenced per donor among fewer than 500 genotyped donors of the cohort, with about 17% of those sequences being non-productive. Paper-wide results and their limitations: According to a later analysis, parvovirus B19, influenza, CMV and Epstein-Barr virus appeared linked to several top co-occurrence clusters. In a later analysis, around 15,000 TCR beta sequences were associated with specific HLA alleles at a false discovery rate of 0.05. Strong co-occurrence of HLA alleles, especially DR and DQ, made assigning TCR associations to individual alleles difficult. The earlier analysis of about 600 of the donors excluded fewer than 20 rarely observed V segments, including chromosome 9 orphons, because counts were too low. A group of highly shared sequence variants was considered likely to be a technical artifact of the sequencing pipeline. According to a later analysis, TCR association rates differed among HLA loci, with DRB1 alleles showing the most associated TCRs and HLA-C alleles showing the fewest. In an earlier analysis of about 600 of the donors, most TCR beta V segments appeared in productive rearrangements about 87% or about 30% of the time, broadly matching IMGT annotations. It was suggested by the authors that the approach could potentially be generalized to other disease states and immunological phenotypes. In vitro tests confirmed that a few of the cytomegalovirus-associated TCR beta chains recognize cytomegalovirus antigens. A further reported finding was that TCR beta sequences accurately predicted the HLA-A and HLA-B alleles for most subjects in the first cohort. For the cohort, immune exposure information was limited to CMV serostatus. Correlated functional status among segregating V segments might reflect linkage disequilibrium, but an unknown experimental factor could not be ruled out. Compared with the 666-donor mean, donors in an Asian-associated ancestry cluster had fewer N-insertions in productive TCRs, according to a later genetic analysis. Most TCR sequences were seen in very few donors, while some public TCRs were found in many individuals. In a later analysis, HLA-associated TCR beta chains showed more clonal expansion and lower generation probabilities than non-associated chains that were equally common. A later genetic analysis associated a missense DCLRE1C variant with V-gene and J-gene trimming of TCR beta chains, and an independent cohort replicated the association. According to a later analysis, most CMV-associated TCR beta chains appeared to be HLA-restricted, and the HLA associations seemed to be driven largely by CMV exposure. In both the original and validation cohorts, the classifier was reported to diagnose cytomegalovirus status with high specificity and sensitivity. Because some donors lacked HLA typing at each locus, the association tests relied only on the typed subset. A total of 150 to 200 TCR beta chains were listed by the study as associated with cytomegalovirus. Sequencing depth was assumed to be roughly uniform across donors in the presence/absence analyses, though that assumption may not hold. Only TCR beta chains were sequenced in this cohort, and the absence of alpha or paired-chain data limited detectable features.

Library creation used the immunoSEQ multiplex PCR assay. For the multiplex PCR, a mixture combining 60 forward primers for TCR Vbeta segments and 13 reverse primers for TCR Jbeta segments was used. A multiplex PCR assay on genomic DNA amplified the CDR3 region of rearranged TCR beta genes. The Illumina HiSeq System was used to sequence the amplified TCR beta libraries as 87-base-pair reads. On the authors' methods: In a later analysis, tens of millions of unique TCR beta chains were counted across the 650 to 750 repertoires, and around 11 million of these chains were shared by at least two donors. Raw reads were error-corrected and collapsed into unique sequences with a nearest-neighbor algorithm that merged closely related sequences to remove PCR and sequencing errors. V, D and J gene segments were assigned by aligning CDR3 sequences to IMGT reference sequences. For a sequence to be retained, at least a six-nucleotide match to both a V gene segment and a J gene segment was required. Rearrangements were classified as productive when the CDR3 lacked stop codons and remained in frame with V and J, and all other rearrangements were classified as non-productive. Following IMGT convention, CDR3 was defined as the stretch from the second conserved V-encoded cysteine up to the conserved J-encoded phenylalanine. The earlier analysis of 587 of the donors excluded sequences that lacked an unambiguous match to a single V gene segment. An earlier analysis of just under 600 of the donors called V segments functional above 56.7% productive rearrangements and segregating when the between-donor standard deviation exceeded 5%. A statistical classification framework was built for diagnosing cytomegalovirus status from the catalog of TCR beta chain sequences. A later analysis assigned V and J genes by comparing TCR nucleotide sequences with IMGT/GENE-DB human TR gene sequences. The TCRdist pipeline was used in a later analysis to assign CDR3 sequences and most-parsimonious VDJ recombination scenarios. A later analysis defined each TCR beta chain by its CDR3 amino acid sequence plus V-gene family, and excluded reads lacking a unique V-gene family. As a way to deal with suspected cross-contamination and a sequencing artifact, a later analysis dropped under 600 nucleotide sequences that were highly shared and had low generation probability. For each public chain, a later analysis derived a clonal expansion index from normalized ranks of inferred template counts within each repertoire. In a later analysis, generation probabilities were computed using a VDJ recombination model fitted to out-of-frame rearrangements, and the results were checked against IGoR. In a later analysis, TCR-TCR, TCR-HLA and TCR-CMV co-occurrence was scored with hypergeometric tests, and a repertoire-size bias correction was applied to TCR pairs. False discovery rates were estimated in a later analysis by permuting HLA or CMV assignments 20 times. In a later analysis, co-occurring TCRs were grouped with DBSCAN, and TCRdist sequence similarity was added when clustering was performed within HLA-allele-positive subsets. Co-occurrence clustering excluded repertoires with fewer than 30,000 or more than 120,000 public chains, plus five with anomalous nucleotide sharing. TCRdb stores this immuneACCESS table with in-frame sequences only. Part of the clones is absent; in the studies checked, under half of the shortfall reflects unresolved V genes, and no reason is known for the rest. V, J and clone size reflect that table, while D and trimming were determined from the DNA. The sample includes about 190,000 clones, with just under 75% observed a single time. The top ten hold approximately 2.8% of the sample.

The cohort was made up of roughly 670 healthy bone marrow donors. Cohort members were all nominally healthy when sampled, although unrecorded immune exposures were likely present. The donor tested CMV seropositive and was one of the 289 seropositive cohort members. A peripheral blood sample was collected from each donor, and TCR beta sequencing was performed on peripheral blood mononuclear cells. Genomic DNA extraction from the blood cell samples was performed with the Qiagen DNeasy Blood Extraction Kit. The TCR was taken from a woman under 40 in good health and CMV-seropositive. Material: PBMCs.

The CDR3 region has the sequence CASSIRTVPAELFF. The DNA sequence is as follows: TGTGCCAGCAGCATACGGACAGTCCCGGCGGAACTGTTTTTT. Recombination connected TRBV13 to TRBJ1-4; perhaps TRBD1 is the D gene, with 6 bases matching. The V end loses 5 bases and the J end loses 12 bases, and a stretch of 19 bases separates them. The germline V gene (reference sequence) specifies PRHDT as CDR1 and FYEKMQ as CDR2. The cysteine opens and the phenylalanine closes a CDR3 of 14 amino acids. Here the CDR3 DNA is all that survives: 42 bases in frame from base 1. With the rest looked up from the reference TRBV13 and TRBJ1-4 genes rather than sequenced, the full variable domain is AAGVIQSPRHLIKEKRETATLKCYPIPRHDTVYWYQQGPGQDPQFLISFYEKMQSDKGSIPDRFSAQQFSDYHSELNMSSLELGDSALYFCASSIRTVPAELFFGSGTQLSVL.